This is a list of T cell receptor beta chains from one sample in a study of blood T cell repertoires in COVID-19. Data came from immunoSEQ multiplex PCR; TCRdb stores just in-frame clones and leaves some out. The sample lists over 200,000 clones; about nine tenths were seen once. The sample consisted of peripheral blood. The receptors were sampled from a man younger than 40 who had recovered from COVID-19. The CDR3 runs from the conserved cysteine through the conserved F or W. The D gene is left open where the match is weak. Some rows have no size entry. The others give once, few or many, or a class for an expanded clone.

>-|TRBD2|TRBV6-1|TRBJ2-1
CASSDLAGAPYNEQFF
TGTGCCAGCAGTGATCTAGCGGGGGCCCCTTACAATGAGCAGTTCTTC
>-|-|TRBV4-1|TRBJ1-2
CASSQDQGVSNYGYTF
TGCGCCAGCAGCCAAGATCAAGGGGTTTCAAACTATGGCTACACCTTC
>once|-|TRBV10-2|TRBJ1-5
CASSEWLQPQHF
TGCGCCAGCAGTGAGTGGCTTCAGCCCCAGCATTTT
>-|-|TRBV11-2|TRBJ1-2
CASSLFMGGNYGYTF
TGTGCCAGCAGCTTATTCATGGGGGGTAACTATGGCTACACCTTC
>few|-|TRBV7-8|TRBJ1-5
CASSQARGGQPQHF
TGTGCCAGCAGCCAAGCGAGGGGAGGACAGCCCCAGCATTTT
>-|TRBD1|TRBV5-1|TRBJ1-3
CASRPGQGGFRNTIYF
TGCGCCAGCAGACCCGGACAGGGGGGCTTTAGAAACACCATATATTTT
>-|TRBD1|TRBV5-1|TRBJ1-1
CASSLQQGRNTEAFF
TGCGCCAGCAGCTTGCAACAGGGGAGAAACACTGAAGCTTTCTTT
>-|-|TRBV29-1|TRBJ2-7
CSVEGAGKFEQYF
TGCAGCGTTGAAGGGGCAGGGAAATTCGAGCAGTACTTC
>-|-|TRBV3-1/TRBV3-2|TRBJ1-5
CASSLSQGTYQPQHF
TGTGCCAGCAGCCTATCACAGGGAACTTATCAGCCCCAGCATTTT
>-|-|TRBV19|TRBJ1-5
CASTLGDQPQHF
TGTGCCAGTACCCTCGGAGATCAGCCCCAGCATTTT
>-|TRBD2|TRBV5-5|TRBJ2-1
CASSLAPGLETATGGFF
TGTGCCAGCAGCTTGGCCCCGGGACTAGAAACGGCCACGGGGGGGTTCTTC
>once|-|TRBV5-6|TRBJ1-2
CASSLRSRWWYTF
TGTGCCAGCAGCTTGCGCTCGAGATGGTGGTACACCTTC
>many|TRBD1|TRBV6-4|TRBJ2-2
CASSGDSDNTGELFF
TGTGCCAGCAGTGGGGACAGCGATAACACCGGGGAGCTGTTTTTT
>-|-|TRBV9|TRBJ1-6
CASSPGRVNSPLHF
TGTGCCAGCAGCCCCGGGCGGGTGAATTCACCCCTCCACTTT
>once|TRBD1|TRBV10-3|TRBJ2-7
CAVTPGQGAGEQYF
TGTGCCGTGACCCCGGGACAGGGGGCGGGTGAGCAGTACTTC
>once|TRBD1|TRBV19|TRBJ2-3
CASRDRDRADLTDTQYF
TGTGCCAGTAGGGACCGGGACAGGGCCGATCTCACAGATACGCAGTATTTT
>-|-|TRBV15|TRBJ2-7
CATSSPLTGVVDEQYF
TGTGCCACCAGCAGCCCCCTGACGGGAGTGGTTGACGAGCAGTACTTC
>-|-|TRBV6-4|TRBJ2-3
CASSDSGREEDTQYF
TGTGCCAGCAGTGACTCAGGCAGGGAGGAGGATACGCAGTATTTT
>-|-|TRBV12-2|TRBJ2-3
CASRLALVTSGITDTQYF
TGTGCAAGTCGCTTAGCGCTCGTCACTAGCGGTATCACAGATACGCAGTATTTT
>-|TRBD1|TRBV19|TRBJ1-1
CASSLTGDPEAFF
TGTGCCAGTAGTCTTACAGGGGACCCTGAAGCTTTCTTT
>-|-|TRBV20-1|TRBJ1-1
CSARGRTEAFF
TGCAGTGCGCGGGGGCGTACTGAAGCTTTCTTT
>many|-|TRBV5-1|TRBJ2-7
CASSLEGYEQYF
TGCGCCAGCAGCCTTGAGGGTTACGAGCAGTACTTC
>-|TRBD2|TRBV6-1|TRBJ2-1
CASSEEIAGGRNEQFF
TGTGCCAGCAGTGAAGAGATAGCGGGGGGCCGGAATGAGCAGTTCTTC
>once|TRBD1|TRBV9|TRBJ1-2
CASSPGTGQDYGYTF
TGTGCCAGCAGCCCGGGGACAGGGCAAGATTATGGCTACACCTTC
>-|-|TRBV21-1|TRBJ2-1
CASSNDGGVYNEQFF
TGTGCCAGCAGCAACGACGGGGGTGTATACAATGAGCAGTTCTTC
>-|-|TRBV9|TRBJ1-6
CASSVGTGRYNSPLHF
TGTGCCAGCAGCGTAGGTACAGGGAGATATAATTCACCCCTCCACTTT
>once|TRBD2|TRBV3-1/TRBV3-2|TRBJ2-7
CASSQEASGATSYEQYF
TGTGCCAGCAGCCAAGAAGCTAGCGGGGCGACCTCCTACGAGCAGTACTTC
>-|TRBD1|TRBV5-4|TRBJ1-6
CASSWGTDYNSPLHF
TGTGCCAGCAGCTGGGGGACAGACTATAATTCACCCCTCCACTTT
>-|-|TRBV10-3|TRBJ1-1
CAVRFDSNTEAFF
TGTGCCGTCCGGTTCGACAGTAACACTGAAGCTTTCTTT
>-|-|TRBV10-3|TRBJ2-3
CAISDPAGSDTQYF
TGTGCCATCAGTGACCCCGCAGGCTCAGATACGCAGTATTTT
>-|TRBD1|TRBV27|TRBJ1-2
CASSQGQGASNYGYTF
TGTGCCAGCAGTCAGGGACAGGGGGCGAGTAACTATGGCTACACCTTC
>once|-|TRBV4-3|TRBJ2-2
CASSQLITGELFF
TGCGCCAGCAGCCAGTTAATCACCGGGGAGCTGTTTTTT
>-|-|TRBV5-1|TRBJ2-7
CASSLNGGASSYEQYF
TGCGCCAGCAGCTTGAATGGGGGGGCAAGCTCCTACGAGCAGTACTTC